What follows are 20 T cell receptor beta chains derived from one specimen sequenced in a study of blood T cell repertoires in COVID-19. Some clones are missing from TCRdb's copy, which holds only in-frame ones; the method was immunoSEQ multiplex PCR. The data hold about 270,000 clones, with approximately 80% observed a single time. The sequenced material came from peripheral blood. All receptors derive from a human donor in a cohort sampled during active COVID-19.

Remarks on this clone: At one boundary the junction diverges from the germline segment, which might be a read error. The sample has other DNA sequences that encode this CDR3 too. The rearrangement links TRBV13 to TRBJ2-2; the match to TRBD2 covers 8 bases. The germline V gene encodes CDR1 PRHDT and CDR2 FYEKMQ (reference sequence). This CDR3 comprises 16 residues. The CDR3 sequence: CASSLEAGVNTGELFF. CDR3 bases: TGTGCCAGCAGTTTAGAAGCGGGGGTCAACACCGGGGAGCTGTTTTTT.

V is TRBV7-9 and J is TRBJ1-2, with 8 bases lining up with TRBD1. The germline V gene encodes CDR1 SEHNR and CDR2 FQNEAQ (reference sequence). Unmatched junction bases numbered 7, after V lost 5 bases and J lost 8 bases. The CDR3 spans 13 residues. The DNA of the CDR3 is TGTGCCAGCAGCCTCGGACAGGGTTGGGGCTACACCTTC. Its protein is CASSLGQGWGYTF.

The chain uses TRBV19 and TRBJ2-3, with TRBD1 matching 7 bases. The germline gives CDR1 LNHDA, CDR2 SQIVND (reference sequence). The CDR3 runs to 15 residues. Trimming took 5 bases from V and 0 from J; bases not matched to a gene: 5. The CDR3 DNA reads as TGTGCCAGTAGTCGGGACAGAATCAGCACAGATACGCAGTATTTT. Translating it yields CASSRDRISTDTQYF.

This clone has a single count. This chain links TRBV5-1 with TRBJ1-5, with D possibly TRBD1 on 6 matching bases. Germline lookup yields CDR1 SGHRS and CDR2 YFSETQ. The V end was cut by 0 bases, the J end by 4 bases, with 11 bases between. The CDR3 is 15 residues long. CDR3 in amino acids: CASSLVGGDNQPQHF. The CDR3 bases are TGCGCCAGCAGCTTGGTAGGGGGAGATAATCAGCCCCAGCATTTT.

This chain uses TRBV13 with TRBJ2-5, with D maybe TRBD2 (6 bases). CDR1 is PRHDT, CDR2 FYEKMQ, per germline (reference sequence). V lost 4 bases, J lost 3 bases, and 15 bases lay in between. CDR3 length equals 15 residues. This CDR3 reads CASSSFTRDKETQYF. As DNA, the CDR3 is TGTGCCAGCAGCTCCTTCACGCGGGATAAAGAGACCCAGTACTTC.

The gene calls are TRBV3-1 (or the pseudogene TRBV3-2) and TRBJ2-3, with D hard to call. V lost 1 base to trimming and J lost 8 bases, with 13 bases between them. This CDR3 comprises 14 residues. Germline CDR1 and CDR2: LGHDT and YNNKEL (reference sequence). CDR3 sequence: CASSQGLIEATQYF. CDR3 sequence (DNA): TGTGCCAGCAGCCAAGGTCTAATTGAGGCTACGCAGTATTTT.

The CDR3 sequence is CASSVGGAPTGELFF. The CDR3 DNA reads as TGCGCCAGCAGCGTCGGGGGGGCGCCCACCGGGGAGCTGTTTTTT. V and J are TRBV5-1 and TRBJ2-2; the match to TRBD2 covers 8 bases. The CDR3 runs to 15 residues. From germline, CDR1 is SGHRS and CDR2 YFSETQ. Trimming cost V 4 bases and J 4 bases; bases outside gene matches: 6.

The V and J genes are TRBV2 and TRBJ2-4, with 7 bases that match TRBD2. V lost 1 base and J lost 10; bases outside the gene matches: 7. Germline loops: CDR1 SNHLY, CDR2 FYNNEI. The length of the CDR3 is 14 residues. Here the CDR3 reads CASSEGGGSYIQYF. CDR3 nucleotides: TGTGCCAGCAGTGAAGGCGGCGGGAGCTATATTCAGTACTTC. Supplemented by reference TRBV2 and TRBJ2-4, the full variable domain reads EPEVTQTPSHQVTQMGQEVILRCVPISNHLYFYWYRQILGQKVEFLVSFYNNEISEKSEIFDDQFSVERPDGSNFTLKIRSTKLEDSAMYFCASSEGGGSYIQYFGAGTRLSVL.

This clone was detected once. This chain links TRBV2 with TRBJ2-3; tentatively, D is TRBD1 (5 bases). CDR1 SNHLY and CDR2 FYNNEI come from the germline V gene. The V end was cut by 5 bases, the J end by 4 bases, with 10 bases between. CDR3 size: 13 residues. The CDR3 nucleotides are TGTGCCAGCAGTCCCAGGGCGGCAGATACGCAGTATTTT. Translation: CASSPRAADTQYF. The variable domain in full, with the rest retrieved from reference TRBV2 and TRBJ2-3, is EPEVTQTPSHQVTQMGQEVILRCVPISNHLYFYWYRQILGQKVEFLVSFYNNEISEKSEIFDDQFSVERPDGSNFTLKIRSTKLEDSAMYFCASSPRAADTQYFGPGTRLTVL.

In this sample, this clone turned up many times. Other nucleotide sequences from this sample produce the same CDR3. The V gene is TRBV12-3 or TRBV12-4, the J gene TRBJ1-1; D is perhaps TRBD1 (5 bases). The CDR3 consists of 13 residues. Trimming took off 3 bases at V and 0 bases at J, with 5 bases between the two ends. The CDR3 protein is CASSLTVNTEAFF. Written as DNA, the CDR3 is TGTGCCAGCAGTTTGACAGTGAACACTGAAGCTTTCTTT.

The chain couples TRBV19 to TRBJ2-7; 9 bases agree with TRBD1. This CDR3 is 14 amino acids long. CDR1 is LNHDA and CDR2 is SQIVND in the germline V gene (reference sequence). V lost 5 bases to trimming and J lost 6 bases; unmatched junction nucleotides: 8. This chain's CDR3 is CASSVGGQGSEQYF. The CDR3 DNA sequence: TGTGCCAGTAGTGTTGGGGGACAGGGAAGCGAGCAGTACTTC.

The chain uses TRBV25-1 and TRBJ1-5, with 9 nucleotides matching TRBD1. The CDR3 is 14 amino acids. Trimming removed 2 bases from V and 4 bases from J; junction bases left unmatched: 0. Germline lookup yields CDR1 MGHDK and CDR2 SYGVNS. The CDR3 region is CASSEGQGNQPQHF. The CDR3 DNA reads TGTGCCAGCAGTGAAGGACAGGGGAATCAGCCCCAGCATTTT.

The chain joins TRBV6-5 to TRBJ2-7; D is unclear. The CDR3 runs 15 residues. V was trimmed by 5 bases and J by 3 bases, leaving 17 bases between them. The germline gives CDR1 MNHEY, CDR2 SVGAGI. The CDR3 loop is CASSPLVQVLYEQYF. For the CDR3, the DNA is TGTGCCAGCAGTCCCCTCGTGCAGGTCCTCTACGAGCAGTACTTC.

The V call is TRBV11-2, the J call TRBJ2-7, with 8 positions matching TRBD2. CDR3 size: 16 residues. The germline CDR1 and CDR2 sequences are SGHAT and FQNNGV. V lost 0 bases, J lost 0 bases, and 4 bases stayed unmatched. CDR3 in DNA: TGTGCCAGCAGCTTAGACGGGAGGGTGCCCTCCTACGAGCAGTACTTC. Protein sequence: CASSLDGRVPSYEQYF. Looking up the rest from reference TRBV11-2 and TRBJ2-7 gives the full variable domain: EAGVAQSPRYKIIEKRQSVAFWCNPISGHATLYWYQQILGQGPKLLIQFQNNGVVDDSQLPKDRFSAERLKGVDSTLKIQPAKLEDSAVYLCASSLDGRVPSYEQYFGPGTRLTVT.

Concerning this clone itself: At one boundary the junction diverges from the germline segment, which might be a read error. The gene calls are TRBV27 and TRBJ2-2; 8 bases agree with TRBD1. The CDR3 length is 17 residues. Germline V gene data show CDR1 as MNHEY and CDR2 as SMNVEV (reference sequence). The CDR3 here is CASSFILGQANAGELFF. In DNA form, the CDR3 reads TGTGCCAGCAGTTTCATTTTGGGACAGGCGAACGCCGGGGAGCTGTTTTTT.

The rearrangement joins TRBV15 to TRBJ2-2; the match to TRBD1 covers 7 bases. The germline V gene encodes CDR1 LNHNV and CDR2 YYDKDF (reference sequence). The CDR3 loop spans 22 amino acids. Losses at the gene ends were 0 bases for V and 4 bases for J; bases not matched to a gene: 23. As DNA, the CDR3 is TGTGCCACCAGCAGAGATCACTTAGGTATACGGGGCCGACAGGGCGCCACCGGGGAGCTGTTTTTT. Residues: CATSRDHLGIRGRQGATGELFF.

The chain carries TRBV6-6 and TRBJ1-4; 7 bases agree with TRBD1. Looked up from germline, CDR1 is MNHNY and CDR2 is SVGAGI (reference sequence). Unmatched junction bases numbered 3, after V lost 6 bases and J lost 2 bases. This CDR3 is 14 amino acids long. As DNA, the CDR3 is TGTGCCAGCAGGCGGGACAGTACTAATGAAAAACTGTTTTTT. This codes for CASRRDSTNEKLFF.

CDR3 protein: CASSQGTGIRLYGYTF. CDR3 nucleotide sequence: TGTGCCAGCAGCCAGGGGACAGGGATTCGTCTCTATGGCTACACCTTC. This chain joins TRBV3-1 (or the pseudogene TRBV3-2) and TRBJ1-2, with TRBD1 matching over 9 bases. The length of the CDR3 is 16 residues. V lost 3 bases to trimming and J lost 4 bases; unmatched junction nucleotides: 9. Germline CDR1 LGHDT, CDR2 YNNKEL (reference sequence).

This clone was detected only once. The V call is TRBV5-8, the J call TRBJ1-1; D not resolved. There are 15 residues in the CDR3. The ends were cut back, 0 bases at V and 1 base at J, with 10 bases in the middle. Germline CDR1 and CDR2: SGHTS and YDEGEE. The CDR3 region is CASSLGAFKNTEAFF. DNA for the CDR3: TGTGCCAGCAGCTTGGGGGCATTTAAGAACACTGAAGCTTTCTTT.

The J gene is TRBJ2-3, the V gene TRBV5-1, with D maybe TRBD1 (5 bases). This CDR3 is built from 16 residues. Germline V lookup: CDR1 SGHRS, CDR2 YFSETQ. V was cut by 0 bases and J by 3 bases, with 14 bases left in between. In DNA form, the CDR3 reads TGCGCCAGCAGCTTGGCCTTGGCAGGGCGGACAGATACGCAGTATTTT. It encodes CASSLALAGRTDTQYF.